The T cell receptor beta chain under discussion was sequenced for a study of metastatic and nonmetastatic thyroid tumors. Study overall: Repertoires from blood and tumor or nodule tissue of malignant and benign thyroid patients were compared.

Trimming took off 4 bases at V and 4 bases at J, with 8 bases between the two ends. CDR1 is LNHDA, CDR2 SQIVND, per germline (reference sequence). The CDR3 is made up of 13 amino acids. Thyroid surgery took place with no prior treatment in any patient. In the authors' workflow: A classifier for distant metastasis in papillary thyroid cancer was constructed using CDR3 differences observed across clinicopathological groups. TCRdb re-called the PCR reads through MiXCR. The V and J calls and clone size are TCRdb's, not the authors'. The sample includes approximately 90,000 clones, about 12% seen only once; the top ten take about 11%. This clone has a count of ten or more. Its specificity is unknown. Other DNA sequences in the sample encode the same CDR3. Study results and caveats: Benign nodules reportedly had significantly lower TCR beta diversity than malignant thyroid tumors in blood and tumor.

The sample taken for sequencing was blood. The chain has TRBV19 and TRBJ1-5; no clear D. The receptor comes from a female donor with papillary thyroid cancer or a benign thyroid nodule (not recorded which). Some clones in this sample may be carry-over from other donors' samples. Written as DNA, the CDR3 is TGTGCCAGTAGTACGACAAAGAATCAGCCCCAGCATTTT. The encoded protein is CASSTTKNQPQHF.